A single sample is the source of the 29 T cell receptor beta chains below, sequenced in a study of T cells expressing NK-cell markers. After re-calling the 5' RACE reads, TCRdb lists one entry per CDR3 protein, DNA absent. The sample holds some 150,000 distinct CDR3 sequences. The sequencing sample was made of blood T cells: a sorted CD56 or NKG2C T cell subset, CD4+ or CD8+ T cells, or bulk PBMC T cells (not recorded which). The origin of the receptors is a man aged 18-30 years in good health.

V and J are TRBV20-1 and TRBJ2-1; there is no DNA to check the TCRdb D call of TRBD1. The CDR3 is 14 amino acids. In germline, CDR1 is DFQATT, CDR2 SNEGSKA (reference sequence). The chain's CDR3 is CSPFKSGSGDEQFF.

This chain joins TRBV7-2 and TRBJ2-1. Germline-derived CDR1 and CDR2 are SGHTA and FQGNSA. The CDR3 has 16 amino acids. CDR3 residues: CASSLGPAHSYNEQFF.

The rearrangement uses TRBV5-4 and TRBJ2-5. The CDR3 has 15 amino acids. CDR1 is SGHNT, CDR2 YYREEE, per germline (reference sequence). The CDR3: CASSFGTSSGETQYF.

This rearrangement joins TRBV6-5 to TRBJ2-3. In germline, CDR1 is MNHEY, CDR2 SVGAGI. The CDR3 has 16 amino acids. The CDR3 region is CASSYSSGLEPDTQYF.

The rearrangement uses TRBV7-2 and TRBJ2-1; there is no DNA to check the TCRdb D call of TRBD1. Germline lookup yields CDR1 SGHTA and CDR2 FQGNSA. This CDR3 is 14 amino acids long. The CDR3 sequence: CASGGQGGFNEQFF.

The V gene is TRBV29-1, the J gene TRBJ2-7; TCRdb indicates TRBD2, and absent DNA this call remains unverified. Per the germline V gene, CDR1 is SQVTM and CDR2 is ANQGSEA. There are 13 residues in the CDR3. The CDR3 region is CSVGGGRINEQYF.

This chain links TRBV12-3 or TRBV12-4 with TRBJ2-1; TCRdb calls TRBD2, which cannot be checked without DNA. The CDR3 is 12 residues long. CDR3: CALTSINYEQFF.

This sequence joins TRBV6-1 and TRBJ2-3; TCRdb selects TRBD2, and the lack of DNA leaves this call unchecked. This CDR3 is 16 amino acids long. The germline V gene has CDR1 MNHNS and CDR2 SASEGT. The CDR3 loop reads CASSGPAGSSTDTQYF.

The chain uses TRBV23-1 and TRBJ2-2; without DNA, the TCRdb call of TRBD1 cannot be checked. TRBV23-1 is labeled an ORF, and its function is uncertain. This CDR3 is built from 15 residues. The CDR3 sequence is CASSGRGQNTGELFF.

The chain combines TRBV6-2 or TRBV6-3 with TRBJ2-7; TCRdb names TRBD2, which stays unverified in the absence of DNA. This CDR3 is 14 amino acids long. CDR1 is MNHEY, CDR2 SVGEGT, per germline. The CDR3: CASSYSGRGHEQYF.

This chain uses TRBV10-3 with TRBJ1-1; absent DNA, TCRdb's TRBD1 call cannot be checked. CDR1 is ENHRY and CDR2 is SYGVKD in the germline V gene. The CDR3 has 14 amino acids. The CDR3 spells CAISEGRGPAGAFF.

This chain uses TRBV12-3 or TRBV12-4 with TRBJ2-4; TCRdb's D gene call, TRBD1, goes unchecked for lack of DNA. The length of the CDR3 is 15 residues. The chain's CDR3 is CASSHAGSFKNIQYF.

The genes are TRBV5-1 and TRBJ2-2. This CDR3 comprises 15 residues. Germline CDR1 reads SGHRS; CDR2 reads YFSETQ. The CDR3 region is CASSLGSVNTGELFF.

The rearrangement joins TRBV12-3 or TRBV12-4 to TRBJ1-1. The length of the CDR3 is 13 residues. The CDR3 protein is CASSLSTNTEAFF.

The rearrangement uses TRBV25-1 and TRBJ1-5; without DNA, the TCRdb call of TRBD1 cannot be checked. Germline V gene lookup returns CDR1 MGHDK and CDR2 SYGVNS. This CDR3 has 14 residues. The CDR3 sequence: CASSVGDSNQPQHF.

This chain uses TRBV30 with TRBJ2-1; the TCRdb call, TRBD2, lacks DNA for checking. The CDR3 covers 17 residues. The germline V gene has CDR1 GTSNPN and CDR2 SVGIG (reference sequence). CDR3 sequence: CAWSVLAGGGSYNEQFF.

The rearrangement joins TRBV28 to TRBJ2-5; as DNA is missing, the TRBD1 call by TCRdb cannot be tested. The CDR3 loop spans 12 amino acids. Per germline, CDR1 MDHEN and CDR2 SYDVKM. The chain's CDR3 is CASNAGTETQYF.

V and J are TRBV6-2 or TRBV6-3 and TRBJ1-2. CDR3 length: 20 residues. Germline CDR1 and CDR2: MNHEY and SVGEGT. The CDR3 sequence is CASSYSILVGPGRPNYGYTF.

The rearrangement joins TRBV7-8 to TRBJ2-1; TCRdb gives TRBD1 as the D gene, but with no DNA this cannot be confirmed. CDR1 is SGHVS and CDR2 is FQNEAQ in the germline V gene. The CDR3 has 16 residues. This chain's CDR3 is CASSLADRAPYNEQFF. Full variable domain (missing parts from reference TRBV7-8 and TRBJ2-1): GAGVSQSPRYKVAKRGQDVALRCDPISGHVSLFWYQQALGQGPEFLTYFQNEAQLDKSGLPSDRFFAERPEGSVSTLKIQRTQQEDSAVYLCASSLADRAPYNEQFFGPGTRLTVL.

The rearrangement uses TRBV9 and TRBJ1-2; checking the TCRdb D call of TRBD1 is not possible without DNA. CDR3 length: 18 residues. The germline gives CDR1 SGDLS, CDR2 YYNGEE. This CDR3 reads CASSVGVLDDRDDYGYTF. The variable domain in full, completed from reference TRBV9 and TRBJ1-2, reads DSGVTQTPKHLITATGQRVTLRCSPRSGDLSVYWYQQSLDQGLQFLIQYYNGEERAKGNILERFSAQQFPDLHSELNLSSLELGDSALYFCASSVGVLDDRDDYGYTFGSGTRLTVV.

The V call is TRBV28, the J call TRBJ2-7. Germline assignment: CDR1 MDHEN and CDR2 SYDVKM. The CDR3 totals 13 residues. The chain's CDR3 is CASSDGLVDEQYF. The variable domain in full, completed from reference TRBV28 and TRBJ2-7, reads DVKVTQSSRYLVKRTGEKVFLECVQDMDHENMFWYRQDPGLGLRLIYFSYDVKMKEKGDIPEGYSVSREKKERFSLILESASTNQTSMYLCASSDGLVDEQYFGPGTRLTVT.

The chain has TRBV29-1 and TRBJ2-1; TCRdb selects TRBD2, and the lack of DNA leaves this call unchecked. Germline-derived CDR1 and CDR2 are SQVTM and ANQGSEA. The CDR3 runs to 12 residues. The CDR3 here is CSVLGGSNEQFF.

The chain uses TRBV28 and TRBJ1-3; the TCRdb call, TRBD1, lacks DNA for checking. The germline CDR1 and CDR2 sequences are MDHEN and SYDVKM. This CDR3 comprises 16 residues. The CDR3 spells CASGIRTGRLGNTIYF.

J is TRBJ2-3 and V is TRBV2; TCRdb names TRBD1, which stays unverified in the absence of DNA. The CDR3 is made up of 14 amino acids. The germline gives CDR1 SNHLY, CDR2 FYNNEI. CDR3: CASSGKGTTDTQYF.

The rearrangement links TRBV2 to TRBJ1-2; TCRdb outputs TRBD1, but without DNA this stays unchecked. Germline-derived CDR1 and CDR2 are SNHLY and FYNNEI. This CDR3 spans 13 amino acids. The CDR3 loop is CASSERTGYGYTF. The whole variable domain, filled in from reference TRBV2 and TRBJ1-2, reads EPEVTQTPSHQVTQMGQEVILRCVPISNHLYFYWYRQILGQKVEFLVSFYNNEISEKSEIFDDQFSVERPDGSNFTLKIRSTKLEDSAMYFCASSERTGYGYTFGSGTRLTVV.

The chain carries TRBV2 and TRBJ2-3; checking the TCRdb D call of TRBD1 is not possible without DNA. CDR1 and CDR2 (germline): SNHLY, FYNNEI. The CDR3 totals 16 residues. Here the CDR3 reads CASSEAAGPSTDTQYF.

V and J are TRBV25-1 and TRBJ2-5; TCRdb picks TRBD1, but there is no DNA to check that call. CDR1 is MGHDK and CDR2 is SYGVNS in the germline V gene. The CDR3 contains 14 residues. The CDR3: CASSGRRGEETQYF. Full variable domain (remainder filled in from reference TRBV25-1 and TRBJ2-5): EADIYQTPRYLVIGTGKKITLECSQTMGHDKMYWYQQDPGMELHLIHYSYGVNSTEKGDLSSESTVSRIRTEHFPLTLESARPSHTSQYLCASSGRRGEETQYFGPGTRLLVL.

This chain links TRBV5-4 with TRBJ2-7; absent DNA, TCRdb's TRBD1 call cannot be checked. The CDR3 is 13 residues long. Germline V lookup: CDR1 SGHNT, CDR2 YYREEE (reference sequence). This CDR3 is CASSERGVNEQYF.

The CDR3 protein is CSASGTGASTDTQYF. This rearrangement joins TRBV20-1 to TRBJ2-3; checking the TCRdb D call of TRBD1 is not possible without DNA. The CDR3 length is 15 residues. Germline CDR1 DFQATT, CDR2 SNEGSKA (reference sequence).